Presented here are 18 T cell receptor beta chains from one specimen sequenced in a study of TIL therapy for anti-PD-1-resistant metastatic lung cancer. This was the immunoSEQ v3 assay. The method was immunoSEQ multiplex PCR; TCRdb's version includes in-frame clones alone and lacks a portion of them. The repertoire holds more than 50,000 clones, with around 86% as singletons. Time point: pre-treatment sample, taken before nivolumab and TIL therapy. Sequenced here: blood, sampled at baseline. These receptors were obtained from a person between 25 and 79 years old with non-small cell lung cancer.

The rearrangement links TRBV3-1 (or the pseudogene TRBV3-2) to TRBJ1-2; TRBD1 aligns across 10 bases. This CDR3 has 17 residues. The V and J ends lost 0 bases and 2 bases, in that order; junction bases with no gene match: 6. Germline lookup yields CDR1 LGHDT and CDR2 YNNKEL (reference sequence). CDR3 in amino acids: CASSQDAPGQGNYGYTF. The CDR3, as DNA: TGTGCCAGCAGCCAAGATGCGCCGGGACAGGGGAACTATGGCTACACCTTC.

The rearrangement uses TRBV5-1 and TRBJ2-1, with TRBD2 matching over 10 bases. Unmatched junction bases numbered 4, after V lost 4 bases and J lost 6 bases. Germline loops: CDR1 SGHRS, CDR2 YFSETQ. The CDR3 length is 14 residues. The CDR3 loop reads CASSVSGRPNEQFF. CDR3 DNA sequence: TGCGCCAGCAGCGTTAGCGGGAGGCCCAATGAGCAGTTCTTC. Based on the CDR3 plus reference TRBV5-1 and TRBJ2-1, the full variable domain is KAGVTQTPRYLIKTRGQQVTLSCSPISGHRSVSWYQQTPGQGLQFLFEYFSETQRNKGNFPGRFSGRQFSNSRSEMNVSTLELGDSALYLCASSVSGRPNEQFFGPGTRLTVL.

Regarding this clone: In the same sample, other DNA sequences code for this CDR3. This rearrangement joins TRBV19 to TRBJ1-1; maybe TRBD1 (6 bases). Between the trimmed V and J ends, which lost 6 bases and 0 bases, there was a span of 11 bases. Germline V gene sequence: CDR1 LNHDA, CDR2 SQIVND (reference sequence). The CDR3 has 14 residues. The CDR3 loop reads CASSPTGMNTEAFF. CDR3 DNA sequence: TGTGCCAGTAGCCCAACAGGGATGAACACTGAAGCTTTCTTT.

This chain's CDR3 is CASSLAGRVDTQYF. The CDR3 nucleotides are TGCGCCAGCAGCTTGGCCGGGAGAGTAGATACGCAGTATTTT. V usage is TRBV5-1 and J usage is TRBJ2-3; D might be TRBD2 (6 bases). Trimming took off 0 bases at V and 5 bases at J, with 10 bases between the two ends. The CDR3 totals 14 residues. The germline V gene has CDR1 SGHRS and CDR2 YFSETQ.

This chain joins TRBV3-1 (or the pseudogene TRBV3-2) and TRBJ1-1; D is unclear. CDR1 and CDR2 from the germline V gene are LGHDT and YNNKEL (reference sequence). V lost 5 bases, J lost 6 bases, and 19 bases lay in between. This CDR3 region has 15 residues. CDR3 nucleotide sequence: TGTGCCAGCAGCGCACCCGGGAACCTCGGGCCTGAAGCTTTCTTT. Translated: CASSAPGNLGPEAFF.

This CDR3 is CASSALSGSVNNEQFF. CDR3 nucleotides: TGTGCCAGCTCAGCCCTTAGCGGGAGTGTCAACAATGAGCAGTTCTTC. The chain is built from TRBV18 and TRBJ2-1, with 9 bases identical to TRBD2. V shed 5 bases and J 5 bases; nucleotides not matched to a gene: 10. Germline CDR1 is KGHSH and CDR2 is LQKENI. The CDR3 contains 16 residues.

The chain is built from TRBV20-1 and TRBJ2-5; maybe TRBD2 (6 bases). The CDR3 extends over 14 amino acids. V was pared by 3 bases and J by 4 bases, with 15 bases between. In germline, CDR1 is DFQATT, CDR2 SNEGSKA (reference sequence). In DNA, the CDR3 is TGCAGTGCTAGTGATGCGGGGAAGGGAGAGACCCAGTACTTC. Protein: CSASDAGKGETQYF.

This chain connects TRBV19 to TRBJ1-4; tentatively, D is TRBD1 (5 bases). The V gene's germline CDR1 is LNHDA and CDR2 SQIVND (reference sequence). The CDR3 runs 15 residues. The ends were cut back, 6 bases at V and 8 bases at J, with 19 bases in the middle. The CDR3 nucleotides read TGTGCCAGTAGCGACTCACCGGGACTCAAAGAAAAACTGTTTTTT. Protein sequence: CASSDSPGLKEKLFF.

The chain uses TRBV10-1 and TRBJ1-1; TRBD1 might be the D (5 bases). The CDR3 runs to 12 residues. Trimming left V 3 bases short and J 9 bases short, with 11 bases between. Germline-derived CDR1 and CDR2 are WNHNN and SYGVQD (reference sequence). The CDR3 DNA is TGCGCCAGCAGTGAAGGGGACCGACAAGCTTTCTTT. This encodes CASSEGDRQAFF.

This chain uses TRBV4-1 with TRBJ1-5, with TRBD1 as a possible D gene (6 bases). The CDR3 runs 16 residues. With 0 bases removed from V and 1 base from J, the gap between germline ends came to 10 bases. Germline V CDR1 and CDR2: MGHRA, YSYEKL. CDR3 in amino acids: CASSQDGGVSNQPQHF. CDR3 DNA: TGCGCCAGCAGCCAAGATGGGGGCGTGAGCAATCAGCCCCAGCATTTT.

The chain is built from TRBV9 and TRBJ2-7; the D is unclear. V lost 4 bases to trimming and J lost 2 bases, with 13 bases between them. This CDR3 is 14 amino acids long. Per germline, CDR1 SGDLS and CDR2 YYNGEE. CDR3 nucleotide sequence: TGTGCCAGCAGCCCAGCGAACAGAGCCTACGAGCAGTACTTC. Its protein product is CASSPANRAYEQYF.

This sequence joins TRBV3-1 (or the pseudogene TRBV3-2) and TRBJ1-1; D is unresolved. Trimming took off 0 bases at V and 0 bases at J, with 8 bases between the two ends. Germline lookup yields CDR1 LGHDT and CDR2 YNNKEL (reference sequence). CDR3 size: 15 residues. CDR3 sequence reads: CASSQDGSLNTEAFF. CDR3 DNA sequence: TGTGCCAGCAGCCAAGACGGCAGCCTGAACACTGAAGCTTTCTTT.

Only one count was recorded for this clone. The chain couples TRBV4-1 to TRBJ2-7; TRBD1 aligns across 7 bases. The CDR3 has 14 amino acids. From germline, CDR1 is MGHRA and CDR2 YSYEKL. V shed 2 bases, J shed 2 bases, and the junction held 3 bases outside the gene matches. The CDR3 DNA follows: TGCGCCAGCAGCCAAAGGACAGGCGCCTACGAGCAGTACTTC. Residues: CASSQRTGAYEQYF.

This clone was seen a few times. For the CDR3, the DNA is TGTGCCAGCAGCTTAATTGAGCCAAACACCATATATTTT. It codes for CASSLIEPNTIYF. The V gene is TRBV7-8, the J gene TRBJ1-3, with D uncertain. The CDR3 covers 13 residues. Germline-derived CDR1 and CDR2 are SGHVS and FQNEAQ. Trimming pared 2 bases from V and 6 bases from J, leaving 8 bases between.

The chain is built from TRBV3-1 (or the pseudogene TRBV3-2) and TRBJ2-5, with D hard to call. V lost 4 bases, J lost 7 bases, and 10 bases lay in between. Per germline, CDR1 LGHDT and CDR2 YNNKEL (reference sequence). CDR3 size: 12 residues. CDR3 sequence (DNA): TGTGCCAGCAGCCCCCAAGGACGGACCCAGTACTTC. Amino acids: CASSPQGRTQYF.

This chain joins TRBV3-1 (or the pseudogene TRBV3-2) and TRBJ1-1; possibly TRBD1 for D (6 bases). The V and J ends lost 5 bases and 5 bases respectively, with 15 bases between them. Germline V lookup: CDR1 LGHDT, CDR2 YNNKEL (reference sequence). CDR3 length equals 14 residues. In nucleotides, the CDR3 is TGTGCCAGCAGCTCGACAGGTAAGGCGACTGAAGCTTTCTTT. The encoded protein is CASSSTGKATEAFF.

V is TRBV7-3 and J is TRBJ2-1; 8 bases align to TRBD1. There are 13 residues in the CDR3. V trimming: 4 bases; J trimming: 7 bases; junction bases outside the gene matches: 3. Germline CDR1 is SGHTA and CDR2 is FQGTGA. The CDR3, as DNA: TGTGCCAGCAGCTCCCGACAGGGGAATGAGCAGTTCTTC. This gives the protein CASSSRQGNEQFF. Full variable domain (outside the CDR3, taken from reference TRBV7-3 and TRBJ2-1): GAGVSQTPSNKVTEKGKYVELRCDPISGHTALYWYRQSLGQGPEFLIYFQGTGAADDSGLPNDRFFAVRPEGSVSTLKIQRTERGDSAVYLCASSSRQGNEQFFGPGTRLTVL.

The rearrangement links TRBV6-6 to TRBJ1-5, with D possibly TRBD1 on 5 matching bases. The CDR3 has 15 residues. Germline V gives CDR1 MNHNY, CDR2 SVGAGI (reference sequence). V lost 5 bases and J lost 0, with 11 bases in between. CDR3 sequence: CASSNRRDSNQPQHF. In DNA form, the CDR3 reads TGTGCCAGCAGTAACAGGCGAGATAGCAATCAGCCCCAGCATTTT.